The 13 T cell receptor beta chains below all came from one sample that was sequenced in a study of Ad26.COV2.S vaccination and SARS-CoV-2 variants. TCRdb's table, derived via immunoSEQ multiplex PCR, lists solely in-frame clones and lacks some. Of about 420,000 clones listed, around 87% are singletons. Regarding treatment: around 19 received Ad26.COV2.S at low or high dose, single or two shots; about five received placebo; per-sample allocation not given. Sampling took place 63 days after the first vaccine or placebo injection. The specimen was peripheral blood, collected in a trial of Ad26.COV2.S vaccine versus placebo. Receptors originate from a person between 18 and 65 years old who received the Ad26.COV2.S COVID-19 vaccine or a placebo.

The chain uses TRBV3-1 (or the pseudogene TRBV3-2) and TRBJ1-6; D gene uncertain. V was trimmed by 10 bases and J by 7 bases, leaving 14 bases between them. Germline CDR1 and CDR2: LGHDT and YNNKEL (reference sequence). This CDR3 comprises 13 residues. CDR3 nucleotide sequence: TGTGCCACCTCGCGGGGTGGGAATTCACCCCTCCACTTT. Encoded protein: CATSRGGNSPLHF.

V and J are TRBV19 and TRBJ2-1; 7 bases line up with TRBD1. Germline lookup yields CDR1 LNHDA and CDR2 SQIVND (reference sequence). J lost 6 bases, V lost 7 bases, and 0 bases had no gene match. The CDR3 runs to 11 residues. The CDR3 sequence is CASKGANEQFF. The CDR3 bases are TGTGCCAGTAAGGGGGCCAATGAGCAGTTCTTC.

The J gene is TRBJ2-2, the V gene TRBV27; D is perhaps TRBD2 (6 bases). The V end was cut by 6 bases, the J end by 8 bases, with 16 bases between. Germline V lookup: CDR1 MNHEY, CDR2 SMNVEV (reference sequence). The length of the CDR3 is 14 residues. CDR3 sequence: CASSYTRDFGELFF. The CDR3 DNA sequence: TGTGCCAGCAGCTACACTCGGGACTTTGGGGAGCTGTTTTTT.

This clone was recorded once. The chain employs TRBV5-5 and TRBJ2-1; D ambiguous. Germline lookup yields CDR1 SGHKS and CDR2 YYEKEE (reference sequence). CDR3 length: 13 amino acids. V gave up 0 bases and J gave up 10 bases, with 11 bases separating them. CDR3 in DNA: TGTGCCAGCAGCTTGGGACCGGGCCCCGAGCAGTTCTTC. Its protein is CASSLGPGPEQFF. The full variable domain, completed using reference TRBV5-5 and TRBJ2-1, is DAGVTQSPTHLIKTRGQQVTLRCSPISGHKSVSWYQQVLGQGPQFIFQYYEKEERGRGNFPDRFSARQFPNYSSELNVNALLLGDSALYLCASSLGPGPEQFFGPGTRLTVL.

The chain has TRBV7-2 and TRBJ2-7; D unclear. V lost 1 base, J lost 6 bases, and 16 bases lay in between. The CDR3 has 15 residues. Germline values: CDR1 SGHTA, CDR2 FQGNSA. The DNA of the CDR3 is TGTGCCAGCAGCTTAGTCTTCAGTGGGCTTGGCGAGCAGTACTTC. This sequence encodes CASSLVFSGLGEQYF.

The rearrangement joins TRBV5-6 to TRBJ2-1, with D uncertain. The length of the CDR3 is 15 residues. Trimming cost V 2 bases and J 6 bases, with 15 bases left between them. Germline V gene lookup returns CDR1 SGHDT and CDR2 YYEEEE. The CDR3 is CASSFPRPVSNEQFF. Here the CDR3 DNA reads TGTGCCAGCAGCTTCCCGCGCCCCGTCAGCAATGAGCAGTTCTTC. Complete variable domain (other parts from reference TRBV5-6 and TRBJ2-1): DAGVTQSPTHLIKTRGQQVTLRCSPKSGHDTVSWYQQALGQGPQFIFQYYEEEERQRGNFPDRFSGHQFPNYSSELNVNALLLGDSALYLCASSFPRPVSNEQFFGPGTRLTVL.

This rearrangement joins TRBV10-2 to TRBJ2-7, with D possibly TRBD2 on 5 matching bases. Germline CDR1 WSHSY, CDR2 SAAADI. Trimming stripped 3 bases from V and 3 bases from J, with 12 bases between. The CDR3 sequence is 14 residues long. The CDR3 nucleotides read TGCGCCAGCAGTGATGCGGGTTTCCTCTACGAGCAGTACTTC. Encoded protein: CASSDAGFLYEQYF.

This chain joins TRBV6-5 and TRBJ1-4, with 8 bases identical to TRBD1. Germline trimming cut 6 bases from V and 8 bases from J; bases unmatched to any gene: 5. This CDR3 has 13 residues. Germline CDR1 and CDR2: MNHEY and SVGAGI. The DNA of the CDR3 is TGTGCCAGCAGAGTGACAGGGGAGGAAAAACTGTTTTTT. Its translation is CASRVTGEEKLFF.

The chain employs TRBV21-1 and TRBJ1-1; the DNA was not compared with TRBD1, the D call given in the table. TRBV21-1 counts as a pseudogene. The CDR3 has 14 amino acids. The CDR3 region is CASLKGAFRTEAFF. The CDR3 DNA sequence: TGTGCCAGCCTTAAGGGGGCGTTTAGGACTGAAGCTTTCTTT.

This sequence joins TRBV4-2 and TRBJ2-7; 9 nucleotides agree with TRBD2. J gave up 3 bases and V 1 base, and 7 bases lay outside the gene matches. Germline V gives CDR1 LGHNA, CDR2 YNFKEQ. The CDR3 length is 16 residues. DNA for the CDR3: TGTGCCAGCAGCCAAGGGGAGACTAGCGGCCACTACGAGCAGTACTTC. Translating it yields CASSQGETSGHYEQYF.

The rearrangement links TRBV4-1 to TRBJ2-2; D call uncertain. CDR1 is MGHRA, CDR2 YSYEKL, per germline. This CDR3 is 13 amino acids long. V shed 0 bases and J shed 4 bases, with 3 bases lying between them. This chain's CDR3 is CASSQDSTGELFF. The CDR3 nucleotides are TGCGCCAGCAGCCAAGATTCCACCGGGGAGCTGTTTTTT.

The V and J genes are TRBV6-1 and TRBJ2-7; 7 nucleotides match TRBD2. Germline V gene lookup returns CDR1 MNHNS and CDR2 SASEGT. CDR3 size: 14 residues. V lost 0 bases, J lost 2 bases, and 1 base stayed unmatched. The DNA for the CDR3 is TGTGCCAGCAGTGAAGCGGGGACTACCTACGAGCAGTACTTC. Protein sequence: CASSEAGTTYEQYF.

The chain couples TRBV7-9 to TRBJ1-1; D is undetermined. This CDR3 region has 11 residues. With 4 bases removed from V and 8 bases from J, the gap between germline ends came to 8 bases. The germline gives CDR1 SEHNR, CDR2 FQNEAQ (reference sequence). This CDR3 is CASSSSREAFF. CDR3 DNA: TGTGCCAGCAGCTCCAGCAGGGAAGCTTTCTTT.